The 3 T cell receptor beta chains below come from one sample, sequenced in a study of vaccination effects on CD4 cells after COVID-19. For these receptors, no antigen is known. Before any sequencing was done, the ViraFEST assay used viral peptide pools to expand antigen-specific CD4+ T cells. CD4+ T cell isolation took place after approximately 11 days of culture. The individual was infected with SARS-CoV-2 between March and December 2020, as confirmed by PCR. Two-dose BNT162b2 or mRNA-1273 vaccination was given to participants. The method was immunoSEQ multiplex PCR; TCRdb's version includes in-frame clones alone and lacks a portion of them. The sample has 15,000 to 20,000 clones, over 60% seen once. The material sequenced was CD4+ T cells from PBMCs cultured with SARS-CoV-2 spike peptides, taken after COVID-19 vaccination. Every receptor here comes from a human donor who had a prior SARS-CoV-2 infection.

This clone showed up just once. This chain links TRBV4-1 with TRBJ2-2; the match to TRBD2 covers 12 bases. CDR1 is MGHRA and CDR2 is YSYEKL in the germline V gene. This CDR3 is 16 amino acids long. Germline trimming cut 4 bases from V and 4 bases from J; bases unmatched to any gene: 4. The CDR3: CASSRLAGEVTGELFF. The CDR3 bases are TGCGCCAGCAGCCGACTAGCGGGGGAGGTCACCGGGGAGCTGTTTTTT.

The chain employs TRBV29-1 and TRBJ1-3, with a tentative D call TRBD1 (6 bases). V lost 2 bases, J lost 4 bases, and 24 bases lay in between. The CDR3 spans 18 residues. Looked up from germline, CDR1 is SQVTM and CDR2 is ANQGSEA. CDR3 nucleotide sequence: TGCAGCGTTGAAAGGCAGGGGAGACCTCGACCCTTGGGAAACACCATATATTTT. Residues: CSVERQGRPRPLGNTIYF.

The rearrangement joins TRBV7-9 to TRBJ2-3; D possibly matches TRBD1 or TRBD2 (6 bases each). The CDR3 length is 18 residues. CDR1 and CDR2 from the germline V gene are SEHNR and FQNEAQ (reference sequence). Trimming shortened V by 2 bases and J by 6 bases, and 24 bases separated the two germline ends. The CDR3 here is CASSLWGARNNWLDTQYF. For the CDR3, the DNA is TGTGCCAGCAGCTTATGGGGGGCGCGAAATAATTGGTTGGATACGCAGTATTTT.